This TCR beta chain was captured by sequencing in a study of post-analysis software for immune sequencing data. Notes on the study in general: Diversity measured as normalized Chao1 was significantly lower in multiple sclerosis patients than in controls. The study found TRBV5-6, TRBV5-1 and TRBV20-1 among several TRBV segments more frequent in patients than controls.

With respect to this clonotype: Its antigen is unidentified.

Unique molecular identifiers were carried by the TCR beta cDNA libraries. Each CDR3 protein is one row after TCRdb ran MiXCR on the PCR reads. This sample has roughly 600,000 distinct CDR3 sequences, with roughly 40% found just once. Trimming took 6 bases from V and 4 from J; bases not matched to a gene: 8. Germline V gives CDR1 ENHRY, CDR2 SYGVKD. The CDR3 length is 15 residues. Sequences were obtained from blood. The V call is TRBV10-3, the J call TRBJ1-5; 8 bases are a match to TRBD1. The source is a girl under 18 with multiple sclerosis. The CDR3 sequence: CAIRLGQGQNQPQHF. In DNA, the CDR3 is TGTGCCATCAGGCTCGGACAGGGCCAAAATCAGCCCCAGCATTTT.